This T cell receptor (beta chain) was captured by sequencing in a study of OX40 agonist ivuxolimab in advanced cancers. About the study: A history of anti-PD-1, anti-PD-L1 or anti-CTLA-4 therapy was acceptable, and 40% had some. Overall study findings and caveats: Dose levels from 0.1 to 3.0 mg/kg saw CD4+ and CD8+ blood T cells expand clonally by week 6. Also showing low normalized T-cell clonal expansion were some of the nonresponders.

Turning to this clone: Its matching antigen is unknown. Other DNA sequences in the same sample also yield this CDR3.

Generated by immunoSEQ multiplex PCR, the TCRdb table keeps only in-frame clones and is missing some. The sample carries about 120,000 clones, more than 80% recorded once. Autoimmune disease history or systemic immunosuppression disqualified patients. The CDR3 has 14 amino acids. Germline V gene sequence: CDR1 SGHTA, CDR2 FQGNSA. V lost 5 bases to trimming and J lost 7 bases; unmatched junction nucleotides: 5. The starting material was CD4+ or CD8+ T cells sorted from blood, obtained in a trial of the OX40 agonist ivuxolimab. The gene calls are TRBV7-2 and TRBJ1-6, with 7 bases aligning to TRBD1. The sequence was collected from an adult with an advanced solid tumor such as melanoma, head and neck, liver or kidney cancer. The CDR3 region has the DNA TGTGCCAGCAGCCCCCGACAGGGCAATTCACCCCTCCACTTT. This codes for CASSPRQGNSPLHF.